The clone carrying this T cell receptor beta chain was seen ten or more times. Its antigen is unknown. V lost 7 bases and J lost 0, with 12 bases in between. This CDR3 region has 14 residues. Germline CDR1 and CDR2: SNHLY and FYNNEI. This specimen comes from a study of T cells in Graves' hyperthyroidism and ophthalmopathy. Points from the study as a whole: From stable hyperthyroidism, ophthalmopathy was set apart by a 13 V-J model.

Amplification of TCR beta CDR3 regions was performed using RNA transcripts as template. An initial round of RT-PCR targeting the TCR CDR3 relied on the HTBI primer set. TCRdb passed the multiplex PCR reads through MiXCR, listing each CDR3 protein once. Of approximately 100,000 distinct CDR3 sequences listed, roughly 39% are singletons. The specimen was peripheral blood or thyroid tissue (not recorded which). This TCR was sampled from a woman aged 25 to 39 with Graves' hyperthyroidism. This chain uses TRBV2 with TRBJ1-2, with no clear D. CDR3 sequence (DNA): TGTGCCAGCAAGGGCGGTCTAGCTAACTATGGCTACACCTTC. Its translation: CASKGGLANYGYTF.